This TCR beta chain was found in a study of T cells expressing NK-cell markers. Reanalyzing the 5' RACE reads, TCRdb keeps one entry per CDR3 protein, without DNA. This table holds 300,000 to 500,000 distinct CDR3 sequences. The CDR3 spans 17 residues. The source material was blood T cells: a sorted CD56 or NKG2C T cell subset, CD4+ or CD8+ T cells, or bulk PBMC T cells (not recorded which). The chain employs TRBV12-3 or TRBV12-4 and TRBJ2-5; with no DNA, the TCRdb D assignment of TRBD2 cannot be verified. This TCR was recovered from a woman aged 50 to 60 in good health. The CDR3 here is CASSLASGLAGGETQYF.